This section outlines one T cell receptor (beta chain) sequence together with its context. The sample comes from a study of blood T cell repertoires in COVID-19. Overall study context: T cells, B-cell-depleted T cells, or PBMCs supplied cDNA or gDNA.

The germline gives CDR1 SGHNT, CDR2 YENEEA. Trimming shortened V by 5 bases and J by 6 bases, and 16 bases separated the two germline ends. The length of the CDR3 is 15 residues. Original processing methods: Nucleated cell number was recorded as an estimate derived from reference gene primer amplification. Sequenced by immunoSEQ multiplex PCR; TCRdb stores in-frame clones only, minus some. V, J and clone size are those of that table, while D and trimming were read from the DNA. The table has fewer than 80,000 clones, 80% to 95% seen once. The receptor was isolated from a human donor in a cohort sampled during active COVID-19. This chain links TRBV11-3 with TRBJ2-2; D is perhaps TRBD1 (6 bases). The material sequenced was peripheral blood. The CDR3 DNA reads as TGTGCCAGCAGCCTTGCAGGACAGTTTGCCGGGGAGCTGTTTTTT. Translating it yields CASSLAGQFAGELFF.